Reported below is one T cell receptor (beta chain). The antigen is not known. Looked up from germline, CDR1 is KGHSH and CDR2 is LQKENI. Trimming left V 0 bases short and J 0 bases short, with 8 bases between. The CDR3 has 15 residues. Only in-frame clones appear in the TCRdb table, and some are missing; sequencing was by immunoSEQ multiplex PCR. The table includes some 66,000 clones, roughly four fifths detected once. Participants had chemo-refractory metastatic non-small-cell lung cancer and were treated with focal radiation plus ipilimumab CTLA-4 blockade. The entry originates in a study of radiotherapy plus CTLA-4 blockade in lung cancer. Background on the study: Disease control reached approximately 30%, with objective responses in 15% to 20%. Study results and caveats: Early clonal dynamics of blood T cells, together with interferon-beta, were reported as the best response predictor. An expansion of tumor-derived TCR clones occurred in blood after radiotherapy plus ipilimumab.

This specimen was peripheral blood, taken from a patient treated with radiotherapy plus ipilimumab. The sequence was collected from a human donor with non-small cell lung cancer who had a partial response to radiotherapy plus ipilimumab. The chain carries TRBV18 and TRBJ1-1, with no clear D. CDR3 protein: CASSPPSGVNTEAFF. CDR3 sequence (DNA): TGTGCCAGCTCACCACCCTCGGGAGTGAACACTGAAGCTTTCTTT.